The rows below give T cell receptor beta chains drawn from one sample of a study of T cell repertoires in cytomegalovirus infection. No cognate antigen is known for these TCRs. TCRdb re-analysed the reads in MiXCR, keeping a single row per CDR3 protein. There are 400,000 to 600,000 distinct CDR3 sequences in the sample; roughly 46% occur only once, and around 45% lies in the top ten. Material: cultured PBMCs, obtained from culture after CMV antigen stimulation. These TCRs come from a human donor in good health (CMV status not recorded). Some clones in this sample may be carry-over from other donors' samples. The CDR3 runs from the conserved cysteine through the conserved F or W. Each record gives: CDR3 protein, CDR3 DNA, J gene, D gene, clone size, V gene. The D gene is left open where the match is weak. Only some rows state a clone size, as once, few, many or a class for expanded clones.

cdr3_aa: CASSFVGINQETQYF
cdr3_nt: TGTGCCAGCAGTTTTGTAGGAATTAATCAAGAGACCCAGTACTTC
j_call: TRBJ2-5
d_call: NA
clone_size: NA
v_call: TRBV28

cdr3_aa: CSATGPEDTQYF
cdr3_nt: TGCAGTGCTACGGGGCCTGAAGATACGCAGTATTTT
j_call: TRBJ2-3
d_call: NA
clone_size: NA
v_call: TRBV20-1

cdr3_aa: CASSHKLTQGGDTEAFF
cdr3_nt: TGCGCCAGCAGCCACAAATTGACCCAGGGAGGAGACACTGAAGCTTTCTTT
j_call: TRBJ1-1
d_call: NA
clone_size: NA
v_call: TRBV4-1

cdr3_aa: CASSPLGAEIMDEQFF
cdr3_nt: TGTGCCAGCAGTCCCCTTGGGGCAGAAATTATGGATGAGCAGTTCTTC
j_call: TRBJ2-1
d_call: NA
clone_size: few
v_call: TRBV6-2/TRBV6-3

cdr3_aa: CASSSQASTNEKLFF
cdr3_nt: TGTGCCAGCAGTTCTCAGGCCTCAACTAATGAAAAACTGTTTTTT
j_call: TRBJ1-4
d_call: NA
clone_size: NA
v_call: TRBV28

cdr3_aa: CASSLVPKGTGELFF
cdr3_nt: TGTGCCAGCAGCTTGGTCCCCAAAGGGACCGGGGAGCTGTTTTTT
j_call: TRBJ2-2
d_call: NA
clone_size: few
v_call: TRBV11-1

cdr3_aa: CASSPLGGADTQYF
cdr3_nt: TGTGCCAGCTCACCGCTCGGGGGGGCAGATACGCAGTATTTT
j_call: TRBJ2-3
d_call: TRBD2
clone_size: NA
v_call: TRBV18

cdr3_aa: CASSELGTDYGYTF
cdr3_nt: TGTGCCAGCAGTGAATTGGGGACAGACTATGGCTACACCTTC
j_call: TRBJ1-2
d_call: TRBD1
clone_size: once
v_call: TRBV6-1

cdr3_aa: CASGISGRAGELFF
cdr3_nt: TGTGCTAGTGGGATTAGCGGGAGGGCCGGGGAGCTGTTTTTT
j_call: TRBJ2-2
d_call: TRBD2
clone_size: NA
v_call: TRBV12-5

cdr3_aa: CASCLGQTYYEQYF
cdr3_nt: TGTGCCAGCTGCTTGGGACAGACTTACTACGAGCAGTACTTC
j_call: TRBJ2-7
d_call: TRBD1
clone_size: NA
v_call: TRBV7-2

cdr3_aa: CSARDWESMNTEAFF
cdr3_nt: TGCAGTGCTAGAGATTGGGAAAGCATGAACACTGAAGCTTTCTTT
j_call: TRBJ1-1
d_call: NA
clone_size: few
v_call: TRBV20-1

cdr3_aa: CASTLRLDTDTQYF
cdr3_nt: TGTGCCAGCACCCTCCGACTCGACACTGATACGCAGTATTTT
j_call: TRBJ2-3
d_call: NA
clone_size: few
v_call: TRBV7-8

cdr3_aa: CASSLERQSSEQFF
cdr3_nt: TGTGCCAGCAGCTTAGAAAGACAGTCCAGTGAGCAGTTCTTC
j_call: TRBJ2-1
d_call: NA
clone_size: NA
v_call: TRBV11-2

cdr3_aa: CASSLGEPIGNQPQHF
cdr3_nt: TGTGCCAGCAGCCTAGGGGAGCCAATCGGCAATCAGCCCCAGCATTTT
j_call: TRBJ1-5
d_call: NA
clone_size: few
v_call: TRBV28

cdr3_aa: CASSPNGGLAESTDTQYF
cdr3_nt: TGTGCCAGCTCACCGAATGGGGGACTAGCGGAAAGCACAGATACGCAGTATTTT
j_call: TRBJ2-3
d_call: TRBD2
clone_size: few
v_call: TRBV18

cdr3_aa: CASREDRGARMQYF
cdr3_nt: TGTGCCAGCAGGGAGGACAGGGGGGCCCGTATGCAGTATTTT
j_call: TRBJ2-3
d_call: TRBD1
clone_size: NA
v_call: TRBV2

cdr3_aa: CASSVRDILTEAFF
cdr3_nt: TGTGCCAGTAGTGTCCGGGACATACTTACTGAAGCTTTCTTT
j_call: TRBJ1-1
d_call: NA
clone_size: few
v_call: TRBV19

cdr3_aa: CASSLPPGSGDTQYF
cdr3_nt: TGTGCCAGCAGCTTACCCCCAGGGTCAGGAGATACGCAGTATTTT
j_call: TRBJ2-3
d_call: NA
clone_size: few
v_call: TRBV7-6

cdr3_aa: CATSREGQGGYNEQFF
cdr3_nt: TGTGCCACCAGCAGAGAAGGCCAGGGTGGCTACAATGAGCAGTTCTTC
j_call: TRBJ2-1
d_call: NA
clone_size: NA
v_call: TRBV15

cdr3_aa: CASGLVRMSSYEQYF
cdr3_nt: TGTGCTAGTGGTTTGGTACGGATGAGCTCCTACGAGCAGTACTTC
j_call: TRBJ2-7
d_call: NA
clone_size: NA
v_call: TRBV12-5

cdr3_aa: CASSSAGPSSNEQFF
cdr3_nt: TGTGCCAGCAGTTCCGCGGGTCCGAGTAGTAATGAGCAGTTCTTC
j_call: TRBJ2-1
d_call: NA
clone_size: NA
v_call: TRBV12-3/TRBV12-4

cdr3_aa: CASSGTGGVTGELFF
cdr3_nt: TGTGCCAGCAGTGGGACAGGGGGTGTCACCGGGGAGCTGTTTTTT
j_call: TRBJ2-2
d_call: TRBD1
clone_size: few
v_call: TRBV6-1

cdr3_aa: CASSTRQGETQYF
cdr3_nt: TGCGCCAGCAGCACCCGACAGGGCGAGACCCAGTACTTC
j_call: TRBJ2-5
d_call: TRBD1
clone_size: NA
v_call: TRBV4-3

cdr3_aa: CAISESRTGHTGELFF
cdr3_nt: TGTGCCATCAGTGAGTCTAGGACAGGGCACACCGGGGAGCTGTTTTTT
j_call: TRBJ2-2
d_call: TRBD1
clone_size: NA
v_call: TRBV10-3

cdr3_aa: CASSYDRAGTGELFF
cdr3_nt: TGCGCCAGCAGCTACGACAGGGCGGGCACCGGGGAGCTGTTTTTT
j_call: TRBJ2-2
d_call: TRBD1
clone_size: NA
v_call: TRBV5-1

cdr3_aa: CASAQGGRDIQYF
cdr3_nt: TGTGCCAGCGCCCAAGGGGGGAGGGACATTCAGTACTTC
j_call: TRBJ2-4
d_call: NA
clone_size: NA
v_call: TRBV12-3/TRBV12-4

cdr3_aa: CASSKDRGVYEQYF
cdr3_nt: TGTGCCAGCAGCAAGGACAGGGGTGTCTACGAGCAGTACTTC
j_call: TRBJ2-7
d_call: TRBD1
clone_size: NA
v_call: TRBV5-6

cdr3_aa: CASSFFYRDTQYF
cdr3_nt: TGTGCCAGCAGTTTTTTCTATCGGGATACGCAGTATTTT
j_call: TRBJ2-3
d_call: NA
clone_size: NA
v_call: TRBV27

cdr3_aa: CASAGRIQETQYF
cdr3_nt: TGTGCCAGCGCAGGGCGCATCCAAGAGACCCAGTACTTC
j_call: TRBJ2-5
d_call: NA
clone_size: NA
v_call: TRBV7-2

cdr3_aa: CASSLVGTGIETQYF
cdr3_nt: TGTGCCAGCAGCTTAGTCGGGACAGGGATTGAGACCCAGTACTTC
j_call: TRBJ2-5
d_call: TRBD1
clone_size: many
v_call: TRBV7-2

cdr3_aa: CSAMHPIAGGPSYEQYF
cdr3_nt: TGCAGCGCCATGCATCCGATAGCGGGAGGGCCTAGCTACGAGCAGTACTTC
j_call: TRBJ2-7
d_call: TRBD2
clone_size: NA
v_call: TRBV29-1

cdr3_aa: CASSRGTGTDTQYF
cdr3_nt: TGTGCCAGCAGTCGCGGGACAGGCACAGATACGCAGTATTTT
j_call: TRBJ2-3
d_call: NA
clone_size: NA
v_call: TRBV6-5

cdr3_aa: CASTMTSQETQYF
cdr3_nt: TGTGCCAGCACCATGACTAGCCAAGAGACCCAGTACTTC
j_call: TRBJ2-5
d_call: NA
clone_size: NA
v_call: TRBV2

cdr3_aa: CASSFQAGRDSPLHF
cdr3_nt: TGTGCCAGCAGCTTCCAGGCAGGGAGAGATTCACCCCTCCACTTT
j_call: TRBJ1-6
d_call: NA
clone_size: NA
v_call: TRBV7-2

cdr3_aa: CASSALGGRAAIADTQYF
cdr3_nt: TGTGCCAGCTCGGCCCTGGGCGGGAGGGCCGCGATCGCAGATACGCAGTATTTT
j_call: TRBJ2-3
d_call: TRBD2
clone_size: NA
v_call: TRBV12-3/TRBV12-4

cdr3_aa: CASSSPGTGNTEAFF
cdr3_nt: TGTGCCAGCAGCTCCCCCGGGACAGGGAACACTGAAGCTTTCTTT
j_call: TRBJ1-1
d_call: TRBD1
clone_size: few
v_call: TRBV7-6

cdr3_aa: CASSPGRNMNTEAFF
cdr3_nt: TGTGCCAGCAGCCCGGGACGGAATATGAACACTGAAGCTTTCTTT
j_call: TRBJ1-1
d_call: NA
clone_size: few
v_call: TRBV7-9

cdr3_aa: CASSEFGLAGYYEQSF
cdr3_nt: TGTGCCAGCAGTGAATTCGGACTAGCGGGGTACTACGAGCAGTCCTTC
j_call: TRBJ2-7
d_call: TRBD2
clone_size: NA
v_call: TRBV25-1

cdr3_aa: CASSLVTRGDWELFF
cdr3_nt: TGTGCCAGCAGCTTGGTGACCCGGGGGGACTGGGAGCTGTTTTTT
j_call: TRBJ2-2
d_call: TRBD2
clone_size: NA
v_call: TRBV11-3

cdr3_aa: CASSPTEISYNEQFF
cdr3_nt: TGTGCCAGCTCACCAACAGAAATAAGTTACAATGAGCAGTTCTTC
j_call: TRBJ2-1
d_call: NA
clone_size: NA
v_call: TRBV18

cdr3_aa: CSARDREGSIEAFF
cdr3_nt: TGCAGTGCTAGAGATAGGGAGGGGTCCATTGAAGCTTTCTTT
j_call: TRBJ1-1
d_call: NA
clone_size: few
v_call: TRBV20-1

cdr3_aa: CASSGATQETQYF
cdr3_nt: TGTGCCAGCAGTGGGGCGACTCAAGAGACCCAGTACTTC
j_call: TRBJ2-5
d_call: NA
clone_size: NA
v_call: TRBV2

cdr3_aa: CASSYFPGANTEAFF
cdr3_nt: TGTGCCAGCAGTTATTTCCCGGGGGCGAACACTGAAGCTTTCTTT
j_call: TRBJ1-1
d_call: NA
clone_size: NA
v_call: TRBV12-3/TRBV12-4

cdr3_aa: CASTPSGVLTGELFF
cdr3_nt: TGTGCCAGCACGCCTTCGGGGGTACTCACCGGGGAGCTGTTTTTT
j_call: TRBJ2-2
d_call: NA
clone_size: NA
v_call: TRBV6-5

cdr3_aa: CASSLMGQGHLVAFF
cdr3_nt: TGTGCCAGCAGTTTAATGGGGCAGGGCCATCTAGTAGCTTTCTTT
j_call: TRBJ1-1
d_call: NA
clone_size: NA
v_call: TRBV27

cdr3_aa: CASSLASGGPYEQYF
cdr3_nt: TGCGCCAGCAGCTTGGCCTCCGGAGGCCCCTACGAGCAGTACTTC
j_call: TRBJ2-7
d_call: NA
clone_size: few
v_call: TRBV5-1

cdr3_aa: CASTQYTDTQYF
cdr3_nt: TGTGCCAGCACCCAGTACACAGATACGCAGTATTTT
j_call: TRBJ2-3
d_call: NA
clone_size: few
v_call: TRBV6-6

cdr3_aa: CASSMVGLSDEQYF
cdr3_nt: TGTGCCAGTAGTATGGTCGGATTAAGCGACGAGCAGTACTTC
j_call: TRBJ2-7
d_call: NA
clone_size: NA
v_call: TRBV19

cdr3_aa: CASSWDRFVQPQHF
cdr3_nt: TGTGCCAGTAGCTGGGACAGGTTCGTTCAGCCCCAGCATTTT
j_call: TRBJ1-5
d_call: TRBD1
clone_size: NA
v_call: TRBV19